A single T cell receptor beta chain is shown here with its context. Antigen unknown. The sample is drawn from a study of T-cell memory formation after mild COVID-19. Looking at the study overall: TCR clusters were largely donor specific. Study results and caveats: Clones which contracted sat mainly in CM and EM if CD4+, and in EMRA if CD8+. In pre-infection memory, a portion of responding clones appeared, which suggested that cross-reactive memory joined.

5'RACE, which relied on constant-segment primers, yielded TCR alpha and TCR beta cDNA libraries carrying sample barcodes and UMIs. TCRdb independently ran MiXCR on the 5' RACE reads; one entry per CDR3 protein. The sample yields 300,000 to 350,000 distinct CDR3 sequences, over 10% seen once. CDR1 is MNHEY and CDR2 is SVGAGI in the germline V gene. V was clipped by 6 bases and J by 4 bases, with 8 bases between them. The CDR3 length is 12 residues. J is TRBJ2-3 and V is TRBV6-5; no clear D gene. The sequenced sample was PBMCs or a T cell subset sorted from them (not recorded which). The TCR originated in a man aged 18 to 35 who had mild COVID-19 (a few samples of this study predate the infection). Cell type and time point are not known. CDR3 bases: TGTGCCAGCAGGCTAGGGCCAGATACGCAGTATTTT. Translating it yields CASRLGPDTQYF.